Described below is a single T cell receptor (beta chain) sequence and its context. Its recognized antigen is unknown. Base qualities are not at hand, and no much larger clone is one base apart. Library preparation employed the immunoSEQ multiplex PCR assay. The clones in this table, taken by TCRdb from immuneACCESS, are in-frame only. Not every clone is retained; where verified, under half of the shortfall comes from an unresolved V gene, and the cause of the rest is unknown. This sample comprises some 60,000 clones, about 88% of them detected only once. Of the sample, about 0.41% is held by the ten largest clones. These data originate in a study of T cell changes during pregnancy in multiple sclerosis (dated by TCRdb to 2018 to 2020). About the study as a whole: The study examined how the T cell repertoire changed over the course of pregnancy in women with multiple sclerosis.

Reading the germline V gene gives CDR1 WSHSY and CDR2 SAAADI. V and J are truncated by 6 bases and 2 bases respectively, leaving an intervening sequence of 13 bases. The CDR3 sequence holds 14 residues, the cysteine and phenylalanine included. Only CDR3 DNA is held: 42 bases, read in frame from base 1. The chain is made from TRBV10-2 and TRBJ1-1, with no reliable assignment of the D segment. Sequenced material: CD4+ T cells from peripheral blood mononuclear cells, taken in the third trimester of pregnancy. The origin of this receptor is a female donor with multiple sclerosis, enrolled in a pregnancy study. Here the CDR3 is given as CASSKRQPNTEAFF. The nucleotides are TGCGCCAGCAGCAAGAGGCAGCCAAACACTGAAGCTTTCTTT.